This entry is about one T cell receptor (beta chain). The sample originates from a study of long-term antiretroviral therapy in people with HIV. V was pared by 4 bases and J by 6 bases, with 9 bases between. CDR3 length: 12 residues. CDR1 is SGHRS, CDR2 YFSETQ, per germline. This was the immunoSEQ v3.0 assay at survey level. The table came from immunoSEQ multiplex PCR; TCRdb's copy has only in-frame clones and leaves some out. The sample records tens of thousands of clones, more than 70% being singletons. The TCR sequence derives from a woman in her 30s with HIV. The rearrangement links TRBV5-1 to TRBJ2-3; D unresolved. This sample comprised unsorted PBMCs, obtained 0.8 years after starting antiretroviral therapy. DNA for the CDR3: TGCGCCAGCAGCCTTACAATGGATACGCAGTATTTT. It encodes CASSLTMDTQYF.